This T cell receptor beta chain comes out of a study of blood T cell repertoires in COVID-19. About the research overall: There were acute and convalescent COVID-19 samples, and they came from the United States, Italy and Spain. T cells, B-cell-depleted T cells, or PBMCs supplied cDNA or gDNA.

As processed by the authors: The authors estimated nucleated cell counts from reference gene primer amplification. Clones were read by immunoSEQ multiplex PCR, and TCRdb kept only the in-frame ones, dropping some. The DNA was the basis for D and trimming; V, J and clone size are from that table. Counted here are around 100,000 clones, 85% to 90% occurring once; the ten biggest clones make up more than 10%. This receptor was identified in a human donor in a cohort sampled during active COVID-19. The sample consisted of peripheral blood.

The CDR3 sequence is CASSPSGENTEAFF. CDR3 DNA: TGCGCCAGCAGCCCCTCGGGGGAGAACACTGAAGCTTTCTTT. The chain is built from TRBV5-1 and TRBJ1-1, with D possibly TRBD1 on 5 matching bases. The CDR3 covers 14 residues. V lost 4 bases and J 1 base, leaving 11 bases between the germline ends. From germline, CDR1 is SGHRS and CDR2 YFSETQ.